This TCR beta chain was sequenced for a study of shared clonotypes between healthy human individuals. Clones were read by immunoSEQ multiplex PCR, and TCRdb kept only the in-frame ones, dropping some. The table has over 1.4 million clones, about 96% seen once. Those who donated, Caucasian adults without exception, all lived in Nashville, Tennessee. Division of CD4+ cells produced a CD45RA+ naive subset and a CD45RA-negative memory subset. Trimming removed 5 bases from V and 5 bases from J, with 15 bases in between. This CDR3 contains 14 residues. CDR1 is MNHEY, CDR2 SMNVEV, per germline (reference sequence).

This TCR derives from a man aged 30-40 years in good health. The V and J genes are TRBV27 and TRBJ2-5; no clear D gene. Sequencing was performed on naive CD4+ T cells sorted from blood. Regarding subset: CD45RA+ positively selected. The DNA of the CDR3 is TGTGCCAGCAGTAGGGCCAATCGAGTGGAGACCCAGTACTTC. Protein: CASSRANRVETQYF.